These T cell receptor beta chains were read from a single sample in a study of OX40 agonist ivuxolimab in advanced cancers. Only in-frame clones appear in the TCRdb table, and some are missing; sequencing was by immunoSEQ multiplex PCR. Of around 65,000 clones in the sample, approximately 93% were seen once. This sample comprised CD4+ or CD8+ T cells sorted from blood, obtained in a trial of the OX40 agonist ivuxolimab. The origin of the receptors is an adult with an advanced solid tumor such as melanoma, head and neck, liver or kidney cancer. Each CDR3 is given with its conserved first and last residue. The D gene is left open where the match is weak. Size is omitted from some rows. Given values are once, few, many or a class for expanded clones.

D	size	V	J	DNA	CDR3
NA	NA	TRBV27	TRBJ1-4	TGTGCCAGCAGTTTCAAGACAGCAACTAATGAAAAACTGTTTTTT	CASSFKTATNEKLFF
NA	NA	TRBV4-1	TRBJ2-3	TGCGCCAGCAGCCAAGATGGGGGCAGGGGCTTAGATACGCAGTATTTT	CASSQDGGRGLDTQYF
TRBD1	NA	TRBV18	TRBJ2-3	TGTGCCAGCTCACCAACTCCCGGGACAGGGCTTGCAGATACGCAGTATTTT	CASSPTPGTGLADTQYF
TRBD1	NA	TRBV6-1	TRBJ2-7	TGTGCCAGCAGTAGGGGACAGGGGTACGAGCAGTACTTC	CASSRGQGYEQYF
TRBD2	NA	TRBV6-5	TRBJ2-7	TGTGCCAGCAGTTATCGCCGACTAGCGGGACCCGACGAGCAGTACTTC	CASSYRRLAGPDEQYF
NA	NA	TRBV25-1	TRBJ2-7	TGTGCCAGCAGTGATCACGGGACACTACTCTACGAGCAGTACTTC	CASSDHGTLLYEQYF
TRBD1	NA	TRBV18	TRBJ1-2	TGTGCCAGCTCACTTCAACAGGGGTCTCTAGACTATGGCTACACCTTC	CASSLQQGSLDYGYTF
NA	NA	TRBV7-2	TRBJ2-7	TGTGCCAGCAGCTCATCCAGGAGATCCTACGAGCAGTACTTC	CASSSSRRSYEQYF
TRBD1	NA	TRBV7-3	TRBJ1-1	TGTGCCAGCAGCCCAGGCGGGACAGGGAGTTTCGCTTTCTTT	CASSPGGTGSFAFF
NA	NA	TRBV28	TRBJ1-2	TGTGCCAGCAGTTTTAGCGGCCGGGACCTAGGGGGCTACACCTTC	CASSFSGRDLGGYTF
TRBD2	NA	TRBV2	TRBJ2-3	TGTGCCAGCATTATTAGCGGGTTTGGCCTCCCAGATACGCAGTATTTT	CASIISGFGLPDTQYF
TRBD1	NA	TRBV6-5	TRBJ2-6	TGTGCCAGCAGAACCGGACAGGTTGGGGCCAACGTCCTGACTTTC	CASRTGQVGANVLTF
NA	NA	TRBV7-6	TRBJ2-2	NA	CASSLVGSGSTGELFF
NA	NA	TRBV5-5	TRBJ1-1	TGTGCCAGCAGCTTGCTTTTGGCAGAGAACACTGAAGCTTTCTTT	CASSLLLAENTEAFF
NA	NA	TRBV2	TRBJ2-5	TGTGCCAGCAGTCCCAGTAGGCTAGCGGAGACCCAGTACTTC	CASSPSRLAETQYF
NA	NA	TRBV5-1	TRBJ2-5	TGCGCCAGCAGCTTGGGACTAGTACAAGAGACCCAGTACTTC	CASSLGLVQETQYF
NA	once	TRBV11-2	TRBJ2-5	TGTGCCAGCAGCTTAGCGACGGGATCGCAAGAGACCCAGTACTTC	CASSLATGSQETQYF
NA	NA	TRBV18	TRBJ2-7	TGTGCCAGCTCCCCTGAACTAGCTTACGAGCAGTACTTC	CASSPELAYEQYF
TRBD1	NA	TRBV2	TRBJ1-1	TGTGCCAGCAGTCCTATCGGACAGGGGAGGGCGAACACTGAAGCTTTCTTT	CASSPIGQGRANTEAFF
TRBD2	NA	TRBV12-5	TRBJ2-5	TGTGCTAGTGGTTTGTGGACTAGCGGGAGGGTAGGGGAGACCCAGTACTTC	CASGLWTSGRVGETQYF
TRBD1	NA	TRBV28	TRBJ2-7	TGTGCCAGCAGATTAACCCGGGACAGGGGTCACGAGCAGTACTTC	CASRLTRDRGHEQYF